This TCR beta chain came from a study of blood T cell repertoires in COVID-19. Study in general: In each case, the material was cDNA or gDNA derived from T cells, B-cell-depleted T cells, or PBMCs.

In the authors' methods: The authors estimated nucleated cell counts from reference gene primer amplification. Sequencing used immunoSEQ multiplex PCR; TCRdb keeps in-frame clones, though not all of them. V, J and clone size derive from that table, while D and trimming were established from the DNA sequence. The data show around 200,000 clones, roughly nine tenths seen once. In assigning cohorts, the study relied on participant-reported clinical history. V lost 2 bases to trimming and J lost 2 bases; unmatched junction nucleotides: 18. Germline loops: CDR1 LNHDA, CDR2 SQIVND (reference sequence). The CDR3 spans 19 residues.

Sequencing was done on a sample of PBMCs or T cells enriched from blood (not recorded which). V usage is TRBV19 and J usage is TRBJ2-7, with 7 nucleotides matching TRBD1. This receptor was taken from a woman younger than 45 who had recovered from COVID-19. CDR3: CASSIPTILQGVRTYEQYF. CDR3 in DNA: TGTGCCAGTAGTATACCGACCATCCTTCAGGGGGTTCGGACCTACGAGCAGTACTTC.